The present T cell receptor beta chain was sequenced within a study of blood T cell repertoires in COVID-19 (dated by TCRdb to 2020 to 2022). Turning to the overall study: The collaborator samples originated in the United States, Italy and Spain and spanned the acute and convalescent phases of COVID-19. The prospective study material was composed of cDNA or gDNA derived from T cells, B-cell-depleted T cells, or PBMCs. Subjects who had been exposed to COVID-19, were actively infected with it, or had recovered from it provided the deeply sampled blood TCRbeta repertoires that made up the dataset. The repertoires were made available in a free public database intended to serve as a resource for research on the immune response to SARS-CoV-2. The samples were drawn from two sources: the first 160 participants of the ongoing ImmuneRACE study, and fewer than 1,500 subjects contributed by 6 global collaborators. The sample metadata nearly always contained a de-identified subject ID, COVID-19 status, age in years and sex. Where available, HLA class I and class II types were taken from metadata supplied by the sample provider and were not determined by assay-based typing. Broader findings and caveats from the paper: The amount of clinical and demographic metadata varied by source and participant and was provided uncurated.

TCRbeta CDR3 regions were amplified from genomic DNA by means of the immunoSEQ Assay, a bias-controlled multiplex PCR. The authors processed their data as follows. The number of nucleated cells in each sample was estimated from the amplification of reference gene primers within the assay. To quantify the absolute abundance of each unique TCRbeta CDR3 rearrangement, sequence reads were collapsed and filtered. For each sample, productive Simpson clonality was calculated as the square root of Simpson's diversity index across productive rearrangements. In TCRdb, the immuneACCESS table is reduced to in-frame sequences with V and J assigned. These tables do not hold every clone; where another copy was compared, an unresolved V gene accounts for under half, and the others remain unexplained. D and trimming were read from the DNA, whereas the V and J calls and clone size are those reported in that table. Across this sample there are under 350,000 clones, with approximately 83% seen only once. Roughly 15% of the sample belongs to the ten largest clones.

In regard to this clone: The clone's antigen remains unknown. No much larger clonotype is one base removed from it; base qualities were not supplied.

Each collaborating institution followed its own protocols to collect whole blood in K2EDTA tubes. For TCRbeta analysis, collaborators shipped samples as frozen whole blood, isolated PBMCs, or DNA extracted from either of those sample types. Trimming at the junction amounts to 1 base on V and 6 bases on J, and the germline ends lie 12 bases apart. The CDR3 starts with the cysteine, ends with the phenylalanine, and has 14 residues. Only the CDR3 DNA stays, 42 bases, in frame from base 1. For CDR1 and CDR2, the germline V gene lists SGHVS and FQNEAQ. The V and J segments used are TRBV7-8 and TRBJ2-5; a weak D assignment points to TRBD2 (5 bases agree). The sequence was collected from a human donor in a cohort sampled during active COVID-19. Input material: peripheral blood. The nucleotide sequence reads as follows: TGTGCCAGCAGCTTAGAAGACGGGATTAAGACCCAGTACTTC. This encodes CASSLEDGIKTQYF.